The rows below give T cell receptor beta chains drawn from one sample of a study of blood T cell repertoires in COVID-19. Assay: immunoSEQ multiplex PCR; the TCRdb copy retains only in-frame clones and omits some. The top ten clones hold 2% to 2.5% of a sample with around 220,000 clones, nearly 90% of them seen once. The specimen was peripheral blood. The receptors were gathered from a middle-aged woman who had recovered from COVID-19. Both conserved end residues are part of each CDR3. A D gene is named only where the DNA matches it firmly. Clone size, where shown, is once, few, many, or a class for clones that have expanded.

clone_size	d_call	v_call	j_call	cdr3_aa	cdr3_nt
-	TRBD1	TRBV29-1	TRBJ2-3	CSVQGATDTQYF	TGCAGCGTTCAGGGGGCCACAGATACGCAGTATTTT
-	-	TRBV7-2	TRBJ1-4	CASSLGGRTNEKLFF	TGTGCCAGCAGCTTAGGGGGGCGGACTAATGAAAAACTGTTTTTT
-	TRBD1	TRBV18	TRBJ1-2	CASSQSTGPGYGYTF	TGTGCCAGCTCACAATCGACAGGGCCTGGCTATGGCTACACCTTC
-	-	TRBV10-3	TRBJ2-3	CATEGASAGTQYF	TGTGCCACTGAGGGGGCTAGCGCGGGTACGCAGTATTTT
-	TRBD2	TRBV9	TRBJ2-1	CASSQGLAEYNEQFF	TGTGCCAGCAGCCAGGGACTAGCGGAATACAATGAGCAGTTCTTC
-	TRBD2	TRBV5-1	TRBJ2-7	CASSLLDSGSYEQYF	TGCGCCAGCAGCTTGTTAGATAGCGGGAGTTACGAGCAGTACTTC
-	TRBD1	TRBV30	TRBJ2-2	CAWRRQGVVGELFF	TGTGCCTGGAGGCGACAGGGGGTTGTCGGGGAGCTGTTTTTT
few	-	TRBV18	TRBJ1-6	CASSGELSYNSPLHF	TGTGCCAGCTCGGGCGAACTCTCCTATAATTCACCCCTCCACTTT
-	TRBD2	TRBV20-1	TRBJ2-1	CSASGAGGVYNEQFF	TGCAGTGCTAGTGGAGCGGGAGGGGTTTACAATGAGCAGTTCTTC
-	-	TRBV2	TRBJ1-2	CASSGGRTSASYGYTF	TGTGCCAGCAGCGGCGGACGGACTTCGGCGAGCTATGGCTACACCTTC
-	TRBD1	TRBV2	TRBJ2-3	CASSRRTGGTDTQYF	TGTGCCAGCAGTCGCAGGACAGGGGGCACAGATACGCAGTATTTT
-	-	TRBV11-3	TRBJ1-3	CASSLTGNSGNTIYF	TGTGCCAGCAGCTTAACGGGGAACTCTGGAAACACCATATATTTT
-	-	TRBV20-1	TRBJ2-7	CSALSYEQYF	TGCAGTGCTTTATCCTACGAGCAGTACTTC
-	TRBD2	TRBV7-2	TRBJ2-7	CASSLKFERGSYEQYF	TGTGCCAGCAGCTTAAAGTTCGAGCGGGGCTCCTACGAGCAGTACTTC
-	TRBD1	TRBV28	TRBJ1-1	CASSLQQGGMNTEAFF	TGTGCCAGCAGTTTACAGCAGGGGGGCATGAACACTGAAGCTTTCTTT
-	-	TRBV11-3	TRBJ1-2	CASSFKGATNYGYTF	TGTGCCAGCAGCTTCAAAGGGGCGACTAACTATGGCTACACCTTC
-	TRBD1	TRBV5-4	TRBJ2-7	CASSPDRALFSEQYF	TGTGCCAGCAGCCCGGACAGGGCTTTATTTTCCGAGCAGTACTTC
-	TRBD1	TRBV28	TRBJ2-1	CASSARDRAYNEQFF	TGTGCCAGCAGCGCCCGGGACAGGGCTTACAATGAGCAGTTCTTC
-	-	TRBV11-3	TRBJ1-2	CASSFPPPDSYGYTF	TGTGCCAGCAGCTTCCCACCACCTGACTCCTATGGCTACACCTTC
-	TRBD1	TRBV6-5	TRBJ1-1	CASGGQMNTEAFF	TGTGCCAGCGGGGGACAGATGAACACTGAAGCTTTCTTT
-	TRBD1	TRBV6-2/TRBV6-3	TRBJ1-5	CASSFSTGGWGNQPQHF	TGTGCCAGCAGTTTTTCGACAGGGGGCTGGGGCAATCAGCCCCAGCATTTT
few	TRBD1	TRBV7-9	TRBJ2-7	CASSARSGTGDYEQYF	TGTGCCAGCAGCGCCCGTAGCGGGACAGGGGACTACGAGCAGTACTTC
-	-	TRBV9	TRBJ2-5	CASSVGRLPYQETQYF	TGTGCCAGCAGCGTGGGGAGGCTCCCGTACCAAGAGACCCAGTACTTC
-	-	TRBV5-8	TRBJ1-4	CAREPGGGEEKLFF	TGTGCCAGAGAACCCGGGGGGGGCGAAGAAAAACTGTTTTTT
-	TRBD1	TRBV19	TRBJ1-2	CASSSLPGQIFGYTF	TGTGCCAGTAGTTCATTACCGGGACAGATCTTTGGCTACACCTTC
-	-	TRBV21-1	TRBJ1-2	CASSKGTGAPGNYGYTF	TGTGCCAGCAGCAAAGGCACAGGGGCGCCGGGGAACTATGGCTACACCTTC
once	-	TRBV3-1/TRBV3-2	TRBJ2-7	CASSLGTRESYEQYF	TGTGCCAGCAGCCTGGGAACTAGGGAATCCTACGAGCAGTACTTC
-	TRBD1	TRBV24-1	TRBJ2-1	CATSVRTGGINEQFF	TGTGCCACCAGTGTCCGGACAGGGGGAATCAATGAGCAGTTCTTC
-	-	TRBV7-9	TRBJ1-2	CASSLNSGYTF	TGTGCCAGCAGTCTTAACTCCGGCTACACCTTC
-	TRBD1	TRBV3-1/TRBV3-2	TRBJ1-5	CASSQARSDRGMETYQPQHF	TGTGCCAGCAGCCAAGCTAGGTCGGACAGGGGAATGGAGACCTATCAGCCCCAGCATTTT
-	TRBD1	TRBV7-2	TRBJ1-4	CASSLRPTGVNEKLFF	TGTGCCAGCAGCTTAAGGCCTACAGGGGTTAATGAAAAACTGTTTTTT
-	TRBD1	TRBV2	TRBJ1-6	CASYRQGGGPLHF	TGTGCCAGTTATAGACAGGGTGGGGGTCCCCTCCACTTT
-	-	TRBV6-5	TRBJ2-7	CASSYLGGNEQYF	TGTGCCAGCAGTTATTTGGGAGGTAACGAGCAGTACTTC
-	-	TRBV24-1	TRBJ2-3	CATSLAGTDTQYF	TGTGCCACCAGTTTGGCAGGCACAGATACGCAGTATTTT
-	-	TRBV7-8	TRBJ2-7	CASSPEAGAAYEQYF	TGTGCCAGCAGCCCCGAGGCGGGGGCCGCCTACGAGCAGTACTTC
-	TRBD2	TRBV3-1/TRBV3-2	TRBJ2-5	CASSPKTSGRGQETQYF	TGTGCCAGCAGCCCCAAGACTAGCGGGAGGGGGCAAGAGACCCAGTACTTC
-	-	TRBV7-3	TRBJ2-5	CASSAGGQGEETQYF	TGTGCCAGCAGCGCCGGGGGGCAGGGAGAGGAGACCCAGTACTTC
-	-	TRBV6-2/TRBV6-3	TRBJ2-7	CASSYPPSYEQYF	TGTGCCAGCAGTTACCCTCCCAGCTACGAGCAGTACTTC
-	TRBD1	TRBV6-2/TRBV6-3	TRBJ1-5	CASSYPGTGVGQPQHF	TGTGCCAGCAGTTACCCAGGGACAGGGGTAGGTCAGCCCCAGCATTTT
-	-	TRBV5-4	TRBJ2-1	CASSLERQGYNEQFF	TGTGCCAGCAGCTTGGAGCGCCAGGGTTACAATGAGCAGTTCTTC
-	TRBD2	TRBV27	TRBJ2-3	CASRGYGLAGAQYSDTQYF	TGTGCCAGCAGGGGATACGGACTAGCGGGAGCACAGTATTCAGATACGCAGTATTTT
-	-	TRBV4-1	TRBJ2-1	CASSQDYHNEQFF	TGCGCCAGCAGCCAGGACTATCACAATGAGCAGTTCTTC
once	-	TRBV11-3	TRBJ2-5	CASSPGAGRDETQYF	TGTGCCAGCAGCCCAGGGGCAGGGAGGGATGAGACCCAGTACTTC
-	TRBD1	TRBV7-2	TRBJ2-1	CASSSAGTGVNEQFF	TGTGCCAGCAGTTCAGCCGGGACAGGGGTAAACGAGCAGTTCTTC
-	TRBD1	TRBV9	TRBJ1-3	CASSLMDRDPGNTIYF	TGTGCCAGCAGCCTAATGGACAGGGACCCGGGAAACACCATATATTTT
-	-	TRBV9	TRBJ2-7	CASSGGGSSYEQYF	TGTGCCAGCAGCGGAGGAGGGAGCTCCTACGAGCAGTACTTC
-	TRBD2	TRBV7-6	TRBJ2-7	CASSLAISGLAGAGEQYF	TGTGCCAGCAGCTTAGCTATTTCGGGGCTAGCGGGGGCGGGGGAGCAGTACTTC
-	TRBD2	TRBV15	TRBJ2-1	CATSTGLASPRHEQFF	TGTGCCACCAGCACTGGACTAGCGTCTCCTCGGCATGAGCAGTTCTTC
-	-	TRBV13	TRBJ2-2	CASSLVLAGLTGELFF	TGTGCCAGCAGCTTAGTACTGGCAGGCCTCACCGGGGAGCTGTTTTTT
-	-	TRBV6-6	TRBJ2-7	CATKMGAGGFYEQYF	TGTGCCACCAAAATGGGGGCAGGGGGGTTCTACGAGCAGTACTTC
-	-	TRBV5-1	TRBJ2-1	CASSIGGYNEQFF	TGCGCCAGCAGTATTGGGGGGTACAATGAGCAGTTCTTC
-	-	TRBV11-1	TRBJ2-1	CASSFDRNNEQFF	TGTGCCAGCAGCTTCGACAGAAACAATGAGCAGTTCTTC
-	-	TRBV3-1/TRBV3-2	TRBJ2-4	CASSPRVSVENIQYF	TGTGCCAGCAGCCCCCGGGTTAGTGTAGAAAACATTCAGTACTTC